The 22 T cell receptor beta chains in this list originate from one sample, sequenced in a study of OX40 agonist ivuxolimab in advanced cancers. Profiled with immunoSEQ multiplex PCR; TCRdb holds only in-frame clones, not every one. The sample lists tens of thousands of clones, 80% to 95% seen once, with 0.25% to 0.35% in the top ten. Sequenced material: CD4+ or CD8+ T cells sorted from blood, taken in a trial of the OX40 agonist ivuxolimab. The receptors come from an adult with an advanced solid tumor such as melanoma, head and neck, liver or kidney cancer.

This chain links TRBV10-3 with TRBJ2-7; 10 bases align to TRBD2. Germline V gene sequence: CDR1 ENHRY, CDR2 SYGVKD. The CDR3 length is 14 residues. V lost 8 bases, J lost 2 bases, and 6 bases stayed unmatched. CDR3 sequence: CAIAPSGSPYEQYF. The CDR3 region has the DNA TGTGCCATCGCCCCTAGCGGGAGTCCCTACGAGCAGTACTTC.

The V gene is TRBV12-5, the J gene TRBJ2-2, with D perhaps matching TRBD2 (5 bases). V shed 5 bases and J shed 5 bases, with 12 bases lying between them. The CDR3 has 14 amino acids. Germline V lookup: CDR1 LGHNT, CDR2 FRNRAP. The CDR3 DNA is TGTGCTAGTGGTATCGGGATCAGTACCGGGGAGCTGTTTTTT. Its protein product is CASGIGISTGELFF.

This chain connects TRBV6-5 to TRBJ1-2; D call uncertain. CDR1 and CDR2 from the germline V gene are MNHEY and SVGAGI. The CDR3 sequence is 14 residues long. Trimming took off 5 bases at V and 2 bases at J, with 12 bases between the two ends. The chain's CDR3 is CASSTRSQNYGYTF. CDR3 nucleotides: TGTGCCAGCAGTACGCGTTCCCAGAACTATGGCTACACCTTC.

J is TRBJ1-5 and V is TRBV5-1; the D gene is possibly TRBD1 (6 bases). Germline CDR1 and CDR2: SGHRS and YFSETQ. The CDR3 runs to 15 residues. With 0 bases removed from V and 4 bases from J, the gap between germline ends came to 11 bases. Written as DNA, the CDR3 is TGCGCCAGCAGCTTGGAGGGGGGGCGTAATCAGCCCCAGCATTTT. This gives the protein CASSLEGGRNQPQHF.

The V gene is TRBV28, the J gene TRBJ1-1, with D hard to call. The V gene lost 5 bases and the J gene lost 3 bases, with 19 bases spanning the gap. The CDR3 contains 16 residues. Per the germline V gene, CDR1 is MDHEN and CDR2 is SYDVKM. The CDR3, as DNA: TGTGCCAGCAGTCTCTCCCCCGTGGGCGGGGACACTGAAGCTTTCTTT. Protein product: CASSLSPVGGDTEAFF.

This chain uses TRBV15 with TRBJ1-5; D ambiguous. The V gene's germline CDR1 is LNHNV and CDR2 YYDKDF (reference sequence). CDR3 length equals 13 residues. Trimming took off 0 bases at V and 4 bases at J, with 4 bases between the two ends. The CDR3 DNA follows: TGTGCCACCAGCAGAGAGGGGAATCAGCCCCAGCATTTT. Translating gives CATSREGNQPQHF.

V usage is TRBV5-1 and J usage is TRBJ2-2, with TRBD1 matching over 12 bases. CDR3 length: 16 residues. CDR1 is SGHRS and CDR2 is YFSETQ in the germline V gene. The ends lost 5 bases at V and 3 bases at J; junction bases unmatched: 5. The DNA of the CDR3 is TGCGCCAGCAGGAAGGGACAGGGGGCCGACACCGGGGAGCTGTTTTTT. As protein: CASRKGQGADTGELFF.

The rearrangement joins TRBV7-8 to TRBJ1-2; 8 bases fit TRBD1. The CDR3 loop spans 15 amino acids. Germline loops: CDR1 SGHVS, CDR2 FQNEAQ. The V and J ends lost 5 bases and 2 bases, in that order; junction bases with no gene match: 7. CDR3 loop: CASSTRQGRNYGYTF. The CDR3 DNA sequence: TGTGCCAGCAGCACACGACAGGGGCGGAACTATGGCTACACCTTC. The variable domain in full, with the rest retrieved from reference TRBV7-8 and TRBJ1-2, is GAGVSQSPRYKVAKRGQDVALRCDPISGHVSLFWYQQALGQGPEFLTYFQNEAQLDKSGLPSDRFFAERPEGSVSTLKIQRTQQEDSAVYLCASSTRQGRNYGYTFGSGTRLTVV.

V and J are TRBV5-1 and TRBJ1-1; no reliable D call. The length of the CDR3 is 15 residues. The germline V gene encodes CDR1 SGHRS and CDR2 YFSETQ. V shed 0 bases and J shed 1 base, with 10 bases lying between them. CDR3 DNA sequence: TGCGCCAGCAGCTTGGCAGGCCTAGGGAACACTGAAGCTTTCTTT. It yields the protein CASSLAGLGNTEAFF.

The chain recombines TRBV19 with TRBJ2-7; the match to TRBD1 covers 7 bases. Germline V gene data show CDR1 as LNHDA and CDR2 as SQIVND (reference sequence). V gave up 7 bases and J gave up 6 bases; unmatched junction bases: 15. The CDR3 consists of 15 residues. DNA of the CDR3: TGTGCCAGTAAGGTTAAACGGGACAGTACCTCCGAGCAGTACTTC. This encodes CASKVKRDSTSEQYF. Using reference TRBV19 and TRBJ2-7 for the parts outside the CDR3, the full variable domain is DGGITQSPKYLFRKEGQNVTLSCEQNLNHDAMYWYRQDPGQGLRLIYYSQIVNDFQKGDIAEGYSVSREKKESFPLTVTSAQKNPTAFYLCASKVKRDSTSEQYFGPGTRLTVT.

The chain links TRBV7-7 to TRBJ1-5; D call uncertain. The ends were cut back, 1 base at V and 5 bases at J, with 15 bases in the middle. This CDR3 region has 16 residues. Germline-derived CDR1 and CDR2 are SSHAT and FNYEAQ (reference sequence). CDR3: CASSLDKDVPHQPQHF. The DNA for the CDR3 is TGTGCCAGCAGCTTAGATAAGGATGTCCCCCATCAGCCCCAGCATTTT. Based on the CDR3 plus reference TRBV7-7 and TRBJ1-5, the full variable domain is GAGVSQSPRYKVTKRGQDVTLRCDPISSHATLYWYQQALGQGPEFLTYFNYEAQPDKSGLPSDRFSAERPEGSISTLTIQRTEQRDSAMYRCASSLDKDVPHQPQHFGDGTRLSIL.

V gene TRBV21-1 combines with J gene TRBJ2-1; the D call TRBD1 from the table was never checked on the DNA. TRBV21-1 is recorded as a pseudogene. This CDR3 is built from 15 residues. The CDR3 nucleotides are TGTGCCAGCAGCAACCGGGACAGGGTAACCAATGAGCAGTTCTTC. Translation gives CASSNRDRVTNEQFF.

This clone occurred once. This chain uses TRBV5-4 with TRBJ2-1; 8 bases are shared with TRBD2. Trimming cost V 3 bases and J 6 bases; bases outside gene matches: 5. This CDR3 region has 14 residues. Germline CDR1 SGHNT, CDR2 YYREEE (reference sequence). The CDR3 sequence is CASSSPGGVNEQFF. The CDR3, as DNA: TGTGCCAGCAGCTCGCCCGGGGGGGTCAATGAGCAGTTCTTC.

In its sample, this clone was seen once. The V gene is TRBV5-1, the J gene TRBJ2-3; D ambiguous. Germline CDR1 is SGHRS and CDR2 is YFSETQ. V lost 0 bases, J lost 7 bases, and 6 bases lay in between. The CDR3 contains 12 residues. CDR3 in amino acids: CASSLELYTQYF. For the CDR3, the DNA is TGCGCCAGCAGCTTGGAACTATATACGCAGTATTTT. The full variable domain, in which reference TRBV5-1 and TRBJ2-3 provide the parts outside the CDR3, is KAGVTQTPRYLIKTRGQQVTLSCSPISGHRSVSWYQQTPGQGLQFLFEYFSETQRNKGNFPGRFSGRQFSNSRSEMNVSTLELGDSALYLCASSLELYTQYFGPGTRLTVL.

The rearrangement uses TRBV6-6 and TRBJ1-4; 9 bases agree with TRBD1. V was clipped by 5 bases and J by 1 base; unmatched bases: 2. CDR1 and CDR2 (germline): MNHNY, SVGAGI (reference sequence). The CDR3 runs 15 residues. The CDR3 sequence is CASSDRGGTNEKLFF. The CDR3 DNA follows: TGTGCCAGCAGTGACAGGGGGGGAACTAATGAAAAACTGTTTTTT.

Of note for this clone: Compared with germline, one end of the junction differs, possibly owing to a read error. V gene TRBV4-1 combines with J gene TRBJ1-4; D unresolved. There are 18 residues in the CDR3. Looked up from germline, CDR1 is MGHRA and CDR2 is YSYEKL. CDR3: CANSQGSSVMGTNEKLFF. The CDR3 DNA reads TGCGCCAACAGCCAAGGGTCTTCGGTAATGGGAACTAATGAAAAACTGTTTTTT.

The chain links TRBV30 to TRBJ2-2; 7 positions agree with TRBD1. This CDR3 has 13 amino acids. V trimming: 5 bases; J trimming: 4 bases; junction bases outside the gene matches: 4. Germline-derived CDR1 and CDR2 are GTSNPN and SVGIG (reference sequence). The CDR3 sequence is CAWQGQITGELFF. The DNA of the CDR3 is TGTGCCTGGCAGGGACAGATCACCGGGGAGCTGTTTTTT.

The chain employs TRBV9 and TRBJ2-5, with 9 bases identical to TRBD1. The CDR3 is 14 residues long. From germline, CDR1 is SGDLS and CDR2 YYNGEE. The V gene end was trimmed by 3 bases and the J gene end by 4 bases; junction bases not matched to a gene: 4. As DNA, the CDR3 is TGTGCCAGCAGCGCGGACAGGGGAGGAGAGACCCAGTACTTC. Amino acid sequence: CASSADRGGETQYF.

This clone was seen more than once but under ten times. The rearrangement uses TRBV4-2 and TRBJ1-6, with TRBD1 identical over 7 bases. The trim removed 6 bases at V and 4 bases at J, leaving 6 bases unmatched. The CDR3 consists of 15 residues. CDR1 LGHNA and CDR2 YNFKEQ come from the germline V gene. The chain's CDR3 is CASRQTGDYNSPLHF. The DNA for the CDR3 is TGTGCCAGCAGACAAACAGGGGATTATAATTCACCCCTCCACTTT.

The CDR3 is CAWSATGYEQYF. The CDR3 nucleotides read TGTGCCTGGAGTGCGACTGGCTACGAGCAGTACTTC. This chain uses TRBV30 with TRBJ2-7; no definite D call. The germline V and J ends were trimmed by 1 base and 3 bases, with 7 bases remaining between them. CDR3 length: 12 residues. Germline assignment: CDR1 GTSNPN and CDR2 SVGIG (reference sequence).

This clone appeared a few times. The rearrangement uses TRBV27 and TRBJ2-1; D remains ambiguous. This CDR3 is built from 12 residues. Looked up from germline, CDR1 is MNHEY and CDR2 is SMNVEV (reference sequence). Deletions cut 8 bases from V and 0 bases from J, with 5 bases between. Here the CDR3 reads CASPSSYNEQFF. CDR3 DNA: TGTGCCAGCCCGAGCTCCTACAATGAGCAGTTCTTC.

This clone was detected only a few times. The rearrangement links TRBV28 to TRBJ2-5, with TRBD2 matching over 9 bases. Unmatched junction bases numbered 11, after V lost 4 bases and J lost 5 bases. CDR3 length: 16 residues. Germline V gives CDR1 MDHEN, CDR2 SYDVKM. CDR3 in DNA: TGTGCCAGCAGTTCCTCCGTTAGCGGGGGTATGGAGACCCAGTACTTC. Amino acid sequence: CASSSSVSGGMETQYF.